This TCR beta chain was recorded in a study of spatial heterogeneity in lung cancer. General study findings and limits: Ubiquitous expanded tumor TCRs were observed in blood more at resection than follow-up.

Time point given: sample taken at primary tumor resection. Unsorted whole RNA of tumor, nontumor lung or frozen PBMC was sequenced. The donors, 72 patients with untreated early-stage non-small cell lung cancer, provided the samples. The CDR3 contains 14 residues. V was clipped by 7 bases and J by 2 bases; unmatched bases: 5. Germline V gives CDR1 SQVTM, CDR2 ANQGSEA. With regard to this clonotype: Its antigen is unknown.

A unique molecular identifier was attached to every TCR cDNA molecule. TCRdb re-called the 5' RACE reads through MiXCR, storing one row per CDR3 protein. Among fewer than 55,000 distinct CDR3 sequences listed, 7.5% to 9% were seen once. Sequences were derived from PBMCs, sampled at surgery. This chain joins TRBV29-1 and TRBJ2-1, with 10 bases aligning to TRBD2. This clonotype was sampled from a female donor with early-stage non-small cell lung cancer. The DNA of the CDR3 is TGCAGCGCGAGGACTAGCGGAGCCTACAATGAGCAGTTCTTC. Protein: CSARTSGAYNEQFF.